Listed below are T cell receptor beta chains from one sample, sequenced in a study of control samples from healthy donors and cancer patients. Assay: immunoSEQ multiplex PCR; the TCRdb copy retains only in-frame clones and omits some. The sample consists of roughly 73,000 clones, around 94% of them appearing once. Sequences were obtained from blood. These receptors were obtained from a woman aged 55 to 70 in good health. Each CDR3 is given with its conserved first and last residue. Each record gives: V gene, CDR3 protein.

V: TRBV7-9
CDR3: CASPTGTSAHVNEQFF

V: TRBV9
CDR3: CASSYGESSYNEQFF

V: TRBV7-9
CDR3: CASSSGQGSPSLYF

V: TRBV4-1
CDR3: CASSQEMVEVEQYF

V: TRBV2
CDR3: CASSPRTGLRGYTF

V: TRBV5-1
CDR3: CASSLVPGLAGGAQFF

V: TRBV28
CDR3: CASSLGGQEKLFF

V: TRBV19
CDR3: CASIAGTTNTEAFF

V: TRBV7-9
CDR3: CASSLAGSPSQPQHF

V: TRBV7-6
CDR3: CASSLVAKETQYF

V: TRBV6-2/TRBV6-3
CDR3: CASSYPTGTGQALSTDTQYF

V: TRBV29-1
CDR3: CSGRGTGGYNEQFF

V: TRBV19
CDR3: CASSPAPAIREQYF

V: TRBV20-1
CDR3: CSASDRGYGYTF

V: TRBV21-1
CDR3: CASSKGRPFLQHEQFF

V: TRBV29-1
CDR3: CSVESGRGDEQYF

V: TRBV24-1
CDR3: CATSDSTGELFF

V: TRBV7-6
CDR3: CASSSSFLREGGETQYF

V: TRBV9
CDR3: CASSVDRGTDTQYF

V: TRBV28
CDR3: CASSSPSHGSYTF

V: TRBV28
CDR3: CASSSSPSSYEQYF

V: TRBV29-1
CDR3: CSVLETVGDTIYF

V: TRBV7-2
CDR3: CASSFPTSGSTSYEQYF

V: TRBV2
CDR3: CASSERLWGSPLHF

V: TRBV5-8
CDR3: CASSLHRTSGDTQYF

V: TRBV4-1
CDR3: CASSRNRGGGSTDTQYF

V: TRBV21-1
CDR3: CASSNPRQEPMYEQYF

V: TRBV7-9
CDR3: CASGSGTSTDTQYF

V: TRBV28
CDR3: CASSPQRDYNEQFF

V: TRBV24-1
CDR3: CATSDSRQGDSPLHF

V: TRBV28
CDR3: CASSRYRGSNEKLFF

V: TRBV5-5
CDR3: CASSIGPGNTIYF

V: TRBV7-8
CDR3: CASSLASGGLNTEAFF